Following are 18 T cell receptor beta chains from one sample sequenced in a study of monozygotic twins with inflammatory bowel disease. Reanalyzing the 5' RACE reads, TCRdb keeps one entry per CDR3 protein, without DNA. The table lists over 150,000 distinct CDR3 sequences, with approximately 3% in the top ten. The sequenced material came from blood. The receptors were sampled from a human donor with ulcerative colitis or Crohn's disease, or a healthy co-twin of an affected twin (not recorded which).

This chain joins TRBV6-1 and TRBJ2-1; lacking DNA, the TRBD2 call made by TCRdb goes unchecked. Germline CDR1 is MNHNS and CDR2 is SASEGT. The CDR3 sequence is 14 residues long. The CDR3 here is CASSEAGKAREQFF.

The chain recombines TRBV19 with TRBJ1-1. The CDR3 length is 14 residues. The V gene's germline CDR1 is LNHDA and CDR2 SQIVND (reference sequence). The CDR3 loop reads CASSITPGNTEAFF.

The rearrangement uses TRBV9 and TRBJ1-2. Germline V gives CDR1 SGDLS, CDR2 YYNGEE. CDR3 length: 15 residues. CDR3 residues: CASTEGRGAFYGYTF.

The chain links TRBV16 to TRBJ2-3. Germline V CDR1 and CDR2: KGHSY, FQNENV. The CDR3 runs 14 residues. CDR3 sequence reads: CASSQLLTTDTQYF. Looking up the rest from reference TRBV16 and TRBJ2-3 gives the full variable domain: GEEVAQTPKHLVRGEGQKAKLYCAPIKGHSYVFWYQQVLKNEFKFLISFQNENVFDETGMPKERFSAKCLPNSPCSLEIQATKLEDSAVYFCASSQLLTTDTQYFGPGTRLTVL.

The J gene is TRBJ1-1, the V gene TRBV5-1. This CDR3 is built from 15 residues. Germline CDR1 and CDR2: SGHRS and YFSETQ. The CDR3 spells CPSSLEGGLNTEAFF.

The chain's CDR3 is CASSLDAGQETQYF. The gene calls are TRBV7-3 and TRBJ2-5. The CDR3 runs to 14 residues. Per the germline V gene, CDR1 is SGHTA and CDR2 is FQGTGA.

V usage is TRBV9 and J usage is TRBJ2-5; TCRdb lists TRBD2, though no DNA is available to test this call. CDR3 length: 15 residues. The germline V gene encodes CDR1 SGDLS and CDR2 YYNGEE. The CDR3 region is CASSDGLVPQETQYF.

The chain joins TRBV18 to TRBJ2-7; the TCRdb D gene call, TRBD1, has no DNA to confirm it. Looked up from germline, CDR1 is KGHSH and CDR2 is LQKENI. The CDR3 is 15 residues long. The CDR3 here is CASSLGQGKPYEQYF.

The CDR3 reads CSARPLTRGVPGEQFF. This chain uses TRBV20-1 with TRBJ2-1; TCRdb outputs TRBD1, but without DNA this stays unchecked. Per germline, CDR1 DFQATT and CDR2 SNEGSKA (reference sequence). CDR3 length equals 16 residues.

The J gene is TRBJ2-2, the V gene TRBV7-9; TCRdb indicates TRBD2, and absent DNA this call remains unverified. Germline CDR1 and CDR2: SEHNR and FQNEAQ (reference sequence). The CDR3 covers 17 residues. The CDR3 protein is CASSGALSGRGTGELFF.

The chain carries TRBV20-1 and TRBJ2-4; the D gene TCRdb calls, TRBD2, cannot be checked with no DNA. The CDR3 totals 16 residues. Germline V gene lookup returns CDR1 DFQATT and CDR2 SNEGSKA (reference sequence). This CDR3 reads CSARQSGRLSENMQYF.

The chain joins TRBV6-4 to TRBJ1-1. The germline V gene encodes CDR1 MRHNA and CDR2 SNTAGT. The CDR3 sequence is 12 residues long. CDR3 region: CASRSVNTEAFF.

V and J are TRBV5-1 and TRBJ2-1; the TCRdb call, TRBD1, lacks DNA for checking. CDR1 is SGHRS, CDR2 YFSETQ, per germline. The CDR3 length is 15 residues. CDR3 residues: CASSWGQGAHNEQFF.

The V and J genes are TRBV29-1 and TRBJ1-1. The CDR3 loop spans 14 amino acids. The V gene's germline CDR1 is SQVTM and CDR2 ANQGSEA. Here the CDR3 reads CSVEAPLGNTEAFF.

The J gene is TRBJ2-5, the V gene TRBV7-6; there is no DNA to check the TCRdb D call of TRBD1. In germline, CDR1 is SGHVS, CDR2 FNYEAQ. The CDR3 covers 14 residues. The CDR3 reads CASSLVQGSETQYF.

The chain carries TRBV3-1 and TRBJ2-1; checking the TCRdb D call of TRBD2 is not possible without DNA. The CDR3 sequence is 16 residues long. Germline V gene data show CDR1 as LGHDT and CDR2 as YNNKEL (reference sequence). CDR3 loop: CASSPHVSSRAVEQFF.

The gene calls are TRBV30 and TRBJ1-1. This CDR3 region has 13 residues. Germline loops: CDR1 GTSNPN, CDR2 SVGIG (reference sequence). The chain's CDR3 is CAWSDRVNTEAFF.

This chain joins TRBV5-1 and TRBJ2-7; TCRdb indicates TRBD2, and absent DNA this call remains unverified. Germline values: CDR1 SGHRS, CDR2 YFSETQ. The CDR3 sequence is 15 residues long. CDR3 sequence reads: CASSWTSGPNYEQYF.